This T cell receptor beta chain was documented in a study of CD8+ T cells in alopecia areata. The V gene's germline CDR1 is SGHAT and CDR2 FQNNGV. The CDR3 is 13 residues long. With 0 bases removed from V and 4 bases from J, the gap between germline ends came to 6 bases. The authors extracted RNA and reverse transcribed it into cDNA as the sequencing template. Clones were sequenced by immunoSEQ multiplex PCR, and TCRdb holds only the in-frame ones, with some missing. Of about 64,000 clones detected, 44% appear once; the ten largest clones hold 51%. Sorted out of PBMCs were CD4+ T cells and CD8+ T cells.

The rearrangement joins TRBV11-2 to TRBJ1-2; D unresolved. The sequenced sample consisted of NKG2D-low CD8+ T cells sorted from blood. The receptor's source is a human donor with alopecia areata. The CDR3 region is CASSLEGSYGYTF. Written as DNA, the CDR3 is TGTGCCAGCAGCTTAGAAGGGTCCTATGGCTACACCTTC.